These T cell receptor beta chains were read from a single sample in a study of regulatory T cells in long-lasting Graves disease. TCRdb fed the multiplex PCR reads into MiXCR, producing one record per CDR3 protein. The sample shows around 500,000 distinct CDR3 sequences, about 16% of them seen only once. The data also belong to a second study, concerning T cells in Graves' hyperthyroidism and ophthalmopathy.

The input for sequencing was peripheral blood mononuclear cells (PBMCs), taken at new diagnosis, from a patient treated with antithyroid drugs. These receptors all come from a woman between 40 and 65 years old with Graves disease. Each CDR3 is given with its conserved first and last residue. Each record gives: V gene, clone size, D gene, J gene, CDR3 protein, CDR3 DNA. D genes are given only for firm matches. Rows may omit the clone size; those that give it use once, few, many or a size class.

>TRBV5-1|NA|NA|TRBJ2-5
CASGTPELETQYF
TGCGCCAGCGGGACCCCAGAATTAGAGACCCAGTACTTC
>TRBV7-9|many|NA|TRBJ2-1
CANVRGNEQFF
TGTGCCAATGTGAGGGGGAATGAGCAGTTCTTC
>TRBV5-1|NA|TRBD1|TRBJ1-3
CASSLDGRGIGNTIYF
TGCGCCAGCAGCTTGGATGGCAGGGGGATTGGAAACACCATATATTTT
>TRBV5-4|NA|NA|TRBJ2-3
CASSLRFSTDTQYF
TGTGCCAGCAGCTTAAGATTTAGCACAGATACGCAGTATTTT
>TRBV20-1|many|TRBD1|TRBJ1-6
CSARVGGQGPSPLHF
TGCAGTGCCCGAGTTGGCGGACAGGGACCTTCACCCCTCCACTTT
>TRBV2|many|NA|TRBJ1-2
CASSDVGYTF
TGTGCCAGCAGTGACGTCGGCTACACCTTC
>TRBV7-2|few|TRBD1|TRBJ2-7
CASSLSYFSGQGGEQYF
TGTGCCAGCAGCTTATCCTACTTCTCGGGACAGGGTGGCGAGCAGTACTTC
>TRBV27|many|TRBD1|TRBJ2-5
CASSSLTRGQLRETQYF
TGTGCCAGCAGTTCTCTCACGAGGGGACAGTTGCGAGAGACCCAGTACTTC
>TRBV19|few|NA|TRBJ1-5
CASSINSGNQPQHF
TGTGCCAGTAGCATTAACAGCGGCAATCAGCCCCAGCATTTT
>TRBV12-3/TRBV12-4|many|NA|TRBJ1-2
CASSFHVANYGYTF
TGTGCCAGCAGTTTCCACGTCGCGAACTATGGCTACACCTTC
>TRBV30|few|TRBD2|TRBJ2-7
CAWSEAGGPAQEYF
TGTGCCTGGAGTGAAGCGGGGGGGCCGGCCCAGGAGTACTTC
>TRBV6-2/TRBV6-3|few|TRBD1|TRBJ2-1
CASRLGQGESNEQFF
TGTGCCAGCAGGCTGGGACAGGGAGAGAGCAATGAGCAGTTCTTC
>TRBV6-5|many|NA|TRBJ2-7
CASSYGLSSYEQYF
TGTGCCAGCAGTTACGGGTTGAGCTCCTACGAGCAGTACTTC
>TRBV14|few|NA|TRBJ2-7
CASSQYQGQIYEQYF
TGTGCCAGCAGCCAATACCAGGGCCAAATTTACGAGCAGTACTTC
>TRBV19|few|NA|TRBJ1-1
CASGKSYEWNTEAFF
TGTGCCAGTGGCAAGTCGTATGAGTGGAACACTGAAGCTTTCTTT
>TRBV6-1|few|NA|TRBJ1-5
CASTKGPGQPQHF
TGTGCCAGCACAAAGGGGCCAGGGCAGCCCCAGCATTTT
>TRBV13|few|NA|TRBJ2-6
CASSLQVGISGANVLTF
TGTGCCAGCAGCCTTCAGGTTGGGATCTCTGGGGCCAACGTCCTGACTTTC
>TRBV12-3/TRBV12-4|NA|TRBD1|TRBJ1-4
CASSSTTGRGEKLFF
TGTGCCAGCAGTTCGACGACAGGGCGCGGGGAAAAACTGTTTTTT
>TRBV7-3|many|NA|TRBJ2-2
CASSLTNTGELFF
TGTGCCAGCAGCTTAACGAACACCGGGGAGCTGTTTTTT
>TRBV4-1|many|TRBD1|TRBJ1-5
CASSQVPGQGSNQPQHF
TGCGCCAGCAGCCAAGTCCCGGGACAGGGGAGCAATCAGCCCCAGCATTTT
>TRBV19|few|TRBD1|TRBJ1-2
CASLGNRGYPGYTF
TGTGCCAGTCTTGGAAACAGGGGTTACCCGGGCTACACCTTC
>TRBV6-4|few|NA|TRBJ2-2
CASSDSTGTGELFF
TGTGCCAGCAGTGACTCGACGGGCACCGGGGAGCTGTTTTTT
>TRBV27|NA|TRBD2|TRBJ2-5
CASSWGGGVQYF
TGTGCCAGCAGTTGGGGGGGAGGAGTTCAGTACTTC
>TRBV27|NA|NA|TRBJ2-3
CASNSLGDTQYF
TGTGCCAGCAACAGTTTGGGGGATACGCAGTATTTT
>TRBV2|many|NA|TRBJ1-5
CASSEIVLYSNQPQHF
TGTGCCAGCAGTGAAATAGTGCTCTATAGCAATCAGCCCCAGCATTTT
>TRBV28|NA|TRBD1|TRBJ1-1
CASGWGQGNTEAFF
TGTGCCAGTGGCTGGGGACAGGGAAACACTGAAGCTTTCTTT
>TRBV5-1|NA|NA|TRBJ2-7
CASSLNGCEQYF
TGCGCCAGCAGCTTGAATGGCTGCGAGCAGTACTTC
>TRBV12-3/TRBV12-4|many|TRBD1|TRBJ1-1
CASSYTGGRTEAFF
TGTGCCAGCAGTTATACAGGGGGCCGCACTGAAGCTTTCTTT
>TRBV5-1|NA|TRBD2|TRBJ2-5
CASSLEVAGLEETQYF
TGCGCCAGCAGCTTGGAGGTAGCGGGCCTAGAAGAGACCCAGTACTTC
>TRBV7-9|few|NA|TRBJ2-5
CASSFWTVQETQYF
TGTGCCAGCAGCTTCTGGACAGTTCAAGAGACCCAGTACTTC
>TRBV12-3/TRBV12-4|few|NA|TRBJ2-7
CASSPNGGGKQYF
TGTGCCAGCAGTCCCAACGGAGGGGGGAAGCAGTACTTC
>TRBV9|few|TRBD2|TRBJ2-3
CASSAIAGGDTQYF
TGTGCCAGCAGCGCAATAGCGGGGGGGGATACGCAGTATTTT
>TRBV19|NA|NA|TRBJ1-2
CASSIGADSWYGYTF
TGTGCCAGTAGTATAGGCGCGGACAGCTGGTATGGCTACACCTTC
>TRBV2|few|NA|TRBJ2-2
CASPVRNTGELFF
TGTGCCAGCCCCGTCAGGAACACCGGAGAGCTGTTTTTT
>TRBV7-9|NA|TRBD2|TRBJ2-1
CASSVERGAYNEQFF
TGTGCCAGCAGCGTAGAGCGGGGGGCCTACAATGAGCAGTTCTTC
>TRBV29-1|many|TRBD1|TRBJ2-7
CSVEDPGQGGPYEQYF
TGCAGCGTTGAAGATCCGGGACAGGGAGGCCCCTACGAGCAGTACTTC
>TRBV27|few|TRBD2|TRBJ2-3
CASGRGGLTDTQYF
TGTGCCAGCGGACGGGGGGGCCTTACAGATACGCAGTATTTT
>TRBV11-2|many|TRBD1|TRBJ2-7
CASSSRTGRYEQYF
TGTGCCAGCAGCTCACGGACAGGGAGGTACGAGCAGTACTTC
>TRBV7-9|many|NA|TRBJ2-7
CASSLATDSYEQYF
TGTGCCAGCAGCTTAGCCACCGACAGCTACGAGCAGTACTTC
>TRBV7-3|few|NA|TRBJ1-1
CASSLFLHREVEAFF
TGTGCCAGCAGCTTATTTCTTCACAGGGAAGTTGAAGCTTTCTTT
>TRBV2|many|TRBD1|TRBJ2-7
CASSKSGTGFYEQYF
TGTGCCAGCAGTAAATCCGGGACAGGGTTCTACGAGCAGTACTTC
>TRBV11-1|many|NA|TRBJ2-7
CASSLVRGAYEQYF
TGTGCCAGCAGCTTAGTTCGGGGCGCCTACGAGCAGTACTTC
>TRBV6-2/TRBV6-3|few|NA|TRBJ2-3
CASSLRGWDTQYF
TGTGCCAGCAGCTTACGGGGGTGGGATACGCAGTATTTT
>TRBV5-1|many|TRBD1|TRBJ1-1
CASSFRGGPMNTEAFF
TGCGCCAGCAGTTTCAGGGGGGGGCCTATGAACACTGAAGCTTTCTTT
>TRBV4-1|NA|TRBD1|TRBJ2-1
CTSSQERGTGHNEQFF
TGCACCAGCAGCCAAGAGCGAGGGACAGGGCACAATGAGCAGTTCTTC
>TRBV10-3|NA|NA|TRBJ1-1
CAISESGVLNTEAFF
TGTGCCATCAGTGAGTCGGGGGTACTTAACACTGAAGCTTTCTTT
>TRBV4-1|once|TRBD1|TRBJ2-1
CASSQGTGYNEQFF
TGCGCCAGCAGCCAAGGGACAGGGTACAATGAGCAGTTCTTC
>TRBV28|NA|NA|TRBJ2-7
CASRSGGQSSYEQCF
TGTGCCAGCAGGTCGGGTGGACAGAGCTCCTACGAGCAGTGCTTC
>TRBV6-1|many|TRBD1|TRBJ2-7
CASRGTGPMPVYF
TGTGCCAGCAGAGGGACAGGTCCCATGCCTGTGTACTTC
>TRBV7-3|NA|TRBD1|TRBJ2-7
CASSLGGTGGNEQYF
TGTGCCAGCAGCTTAGGAGGGACAGGGGGAAACGAGCAGTACTTC
>TRBV7-2|many|NA|TRBJ1-1
CASSPLGRINTEAFF
TGTGCCAGCAGCCCACTGGGACGTATTAACACTGAAGCTTTCTTT
>TRBV28|many|NA|TRBJ2-3
CASSNSGTSTDTQYF
TGTGCCAGCAGTAACTCCGGGACTAGCACAGATACGCAGTATTTT
>TRBV4-1|NA|TRBD2|TRBJ2-5
CASSPPGLLRGGRETQYF
TGCGCCAGCAGCCCCCCAGGACTGTTGCGGGGGGGCCGGGAGACCCAGTACTTC
>TRBV11-2|many|TRBD1|TRBJ1-4
CASRSRQGRHEKLFF
TGTGCCAGCAGATCCCGACAGGGGAGGCACGAAAAACTGTTTTTT
>TRBV28|NA|NA|TRBJ2-1
CASSTRGYNEQFF
TGTGCCAGCAGTACGAGGGGTTACAATGAGCAGTTCTTC
>TRBV2|many|NA|TRBJ2-2
CASSGLNTGELFF
TGTGCCAGCTCTGGTTTAAACACCGGGGAGCTGTTTTTT
>TRBV5-4|many|NA|TRBJ2-5
CASSSRQGGETQYF
TGTGCCAGCAGCTCTCGGCAGGGTGGCGAGACCCAGTACTTC